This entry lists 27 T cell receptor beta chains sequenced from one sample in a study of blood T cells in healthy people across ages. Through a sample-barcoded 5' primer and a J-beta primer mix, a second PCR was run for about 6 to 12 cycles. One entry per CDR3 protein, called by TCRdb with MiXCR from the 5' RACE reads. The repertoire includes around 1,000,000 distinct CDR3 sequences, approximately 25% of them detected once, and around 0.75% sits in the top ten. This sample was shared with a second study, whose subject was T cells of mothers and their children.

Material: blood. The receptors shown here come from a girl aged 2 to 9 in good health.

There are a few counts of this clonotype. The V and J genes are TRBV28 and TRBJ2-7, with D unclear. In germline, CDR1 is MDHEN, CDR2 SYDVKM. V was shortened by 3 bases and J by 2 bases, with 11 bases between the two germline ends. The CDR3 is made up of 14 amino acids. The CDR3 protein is CASSFGPTTYEQYF. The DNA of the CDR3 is TGTGCCAGCAGTTTTGGGCCTACTACCTACGAGCAGTACTTC.

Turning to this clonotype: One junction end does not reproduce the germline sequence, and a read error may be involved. CDR3 nucleotides: TGCAGTGCAGGAGCGGGAGGGCAGGACTTTAGGCGATCCTTC. Protein product: CSAGAGGQDFRRSF. The chain couples TRBV20-1 to TRBJ1-2, with D unresolved. This CDR3 comprises 14 residues. Germline lookup yields CDR1 DFQATT and CDR2 SNEGSKA (reference sequence).

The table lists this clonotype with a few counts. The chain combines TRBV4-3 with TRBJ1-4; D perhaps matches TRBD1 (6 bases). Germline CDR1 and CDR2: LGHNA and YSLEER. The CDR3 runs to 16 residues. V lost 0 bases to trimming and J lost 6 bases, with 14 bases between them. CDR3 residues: CASSQEGAGRDEKLFF. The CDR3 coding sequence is TGCGCCAGCAGCCAAGAGGGGGCAGGGCGGGATGAAAAACTGTTTTTT.

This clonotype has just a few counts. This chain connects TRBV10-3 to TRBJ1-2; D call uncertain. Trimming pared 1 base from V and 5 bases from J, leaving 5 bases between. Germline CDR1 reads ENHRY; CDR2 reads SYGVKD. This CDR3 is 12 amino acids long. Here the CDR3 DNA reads TGTGCCATCAGTGAGTTGGCTTATGGCTACACCTTC. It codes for CAISELAYGYTF.

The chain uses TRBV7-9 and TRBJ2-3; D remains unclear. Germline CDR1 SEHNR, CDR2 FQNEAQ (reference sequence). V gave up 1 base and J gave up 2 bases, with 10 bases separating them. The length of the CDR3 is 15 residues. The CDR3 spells CASSLGEKVTDTQYF. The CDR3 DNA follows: TGTGCCAGCAGCTTAGGGGAAAAGGTCACAGATACGCAGTATTTT.

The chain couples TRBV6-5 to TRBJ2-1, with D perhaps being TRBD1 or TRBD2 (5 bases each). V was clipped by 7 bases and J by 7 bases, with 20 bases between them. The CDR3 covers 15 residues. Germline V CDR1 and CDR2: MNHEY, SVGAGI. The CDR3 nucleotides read TGTGCCAGCAACCCTACGGGGCTAGCACGTAATGAGCAGTTCTTC. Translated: CASNPTGLARNEQFF.

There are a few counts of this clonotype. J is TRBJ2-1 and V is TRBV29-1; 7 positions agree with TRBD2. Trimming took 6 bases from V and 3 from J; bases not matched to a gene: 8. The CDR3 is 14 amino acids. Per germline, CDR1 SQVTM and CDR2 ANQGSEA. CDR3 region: CSVPHRGDYNEQFF. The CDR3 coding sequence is TGCAGCGTCCCCCATCGGGGGGACTACAATGAGCAGTTCTTC.

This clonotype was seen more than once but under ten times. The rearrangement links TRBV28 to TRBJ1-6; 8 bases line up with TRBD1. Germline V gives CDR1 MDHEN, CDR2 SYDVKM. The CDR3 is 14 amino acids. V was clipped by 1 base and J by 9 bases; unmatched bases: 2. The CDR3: CASSLFRGRSPLHF. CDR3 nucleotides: TGTGCCAGCAGTTTATTCAGGGGGCGTTCACCCCTCCACTTT.

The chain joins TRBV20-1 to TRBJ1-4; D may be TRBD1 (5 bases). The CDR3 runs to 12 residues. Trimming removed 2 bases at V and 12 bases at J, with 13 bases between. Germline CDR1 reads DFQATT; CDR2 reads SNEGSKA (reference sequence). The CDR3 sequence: CSARKTGGELFF. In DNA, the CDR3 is TGCAGTGCTAGAAAAACGGGAGGGGAACTGTTTTTT.

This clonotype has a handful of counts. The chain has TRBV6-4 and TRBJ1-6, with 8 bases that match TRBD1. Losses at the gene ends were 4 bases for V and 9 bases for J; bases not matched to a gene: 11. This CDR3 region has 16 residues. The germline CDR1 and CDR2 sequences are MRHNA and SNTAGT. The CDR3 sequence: CASSAVPGQAGSPLHF. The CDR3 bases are TGTGCCAGCAGTGCGGTCCCGGGACAGGCAGGTTCACCCCTCCACTTT.

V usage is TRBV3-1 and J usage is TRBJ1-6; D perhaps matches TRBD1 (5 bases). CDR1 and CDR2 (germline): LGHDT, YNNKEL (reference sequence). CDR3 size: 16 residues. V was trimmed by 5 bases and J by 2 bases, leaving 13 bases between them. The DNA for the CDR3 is TGTGCCAGCAGCTCCCTTAAGGGGCCCTATAATTCACCCCTCCACTTT. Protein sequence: CASSSLKGPYNSPLHF.

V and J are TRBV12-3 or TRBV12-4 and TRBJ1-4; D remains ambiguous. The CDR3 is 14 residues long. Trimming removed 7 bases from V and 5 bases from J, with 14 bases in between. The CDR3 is CASTFPGLNEKLFF. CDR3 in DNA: TGTGCCAGCACCTTCCCGGGGTTAAATGAAAAACTGTTTTTT.

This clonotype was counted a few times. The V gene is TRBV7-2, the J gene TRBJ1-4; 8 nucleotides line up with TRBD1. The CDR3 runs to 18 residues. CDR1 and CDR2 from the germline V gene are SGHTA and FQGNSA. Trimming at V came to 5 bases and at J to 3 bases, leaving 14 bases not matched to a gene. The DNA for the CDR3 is TGTGCCAGCAGCGGAGGACAGGGAGCAACTCGGGCTAATGAAAAACTGTTTTTT. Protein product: CASSGGQGATRANEKLFF. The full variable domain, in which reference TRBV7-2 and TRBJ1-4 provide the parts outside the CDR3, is GAGVSQSPSNKVTEKGKDVELRCDPISGHTALYWYRQSLGQGLEFLIYFQGNSAPDKSGLPSDRFSAERTGGSVSTLTIQRTQQEDSAVYLCASSGGQGATRANEKLFFGSGTQLSVL.

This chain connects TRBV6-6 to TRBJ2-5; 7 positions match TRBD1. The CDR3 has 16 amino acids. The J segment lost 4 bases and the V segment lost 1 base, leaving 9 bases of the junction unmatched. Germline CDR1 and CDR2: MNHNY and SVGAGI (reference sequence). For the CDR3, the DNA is TGTGCCAGCAGTTACTTACAACCCCGGGACAGAGAGACCCAGTACTTC. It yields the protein CASSYLQPRDRETQYF.

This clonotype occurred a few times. CDR3 coding DNA: TGCAGTGCTAGAGACGCCGCGTTCTACGAGCAGTACTTC. Its protein is CSARDAAFYEQYF. This chain joins TRBV20-1 and TRBJ2-1, with unresolved D. TRBJ2-7 matches the DNA end more closely, so the J call is doubtful. The CDR3 has 13 amino acids. Germline lookup yields CDR1 DFQATT and CDR2 SNEGSKA (reference sequence).

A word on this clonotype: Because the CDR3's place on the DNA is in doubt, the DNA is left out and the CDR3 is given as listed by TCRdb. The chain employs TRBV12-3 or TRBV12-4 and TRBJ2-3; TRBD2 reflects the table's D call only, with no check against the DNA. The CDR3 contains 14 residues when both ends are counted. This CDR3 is CASSFGRGADVEYF.

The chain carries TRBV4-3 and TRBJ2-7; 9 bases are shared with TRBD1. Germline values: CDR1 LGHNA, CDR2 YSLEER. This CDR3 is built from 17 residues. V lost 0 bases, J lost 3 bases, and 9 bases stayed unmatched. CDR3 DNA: TGCGCCAGCAGCCAAGATGGGTCGGGACAGGGATTCTACGAGCAGTACTTC. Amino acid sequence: CASSQDGSGQGFYEQYF.

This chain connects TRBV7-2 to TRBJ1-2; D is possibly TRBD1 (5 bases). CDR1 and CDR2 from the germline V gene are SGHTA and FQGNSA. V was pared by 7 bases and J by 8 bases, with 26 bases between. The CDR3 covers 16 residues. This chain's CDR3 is CASIPWGNSIRGGYTF. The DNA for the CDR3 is TGTGCCAGCATCCCTTGGGGGAATTCCATCCGTGGGGGCTACACCTTC.

CDR3 region: CSDSTGSGTEAFF. The CDR3 DNA reads as TGCAGCGACTCGACAGGGAGTGGAACTGAAGCTTTCTTT. The chain employs TRBV29-1 and TRBJ1-1; 7 positions agree with TRBD1. Germline V gene data show CDR1 as SQVTM and CDR2 as ANQGSEA. The J segment lost 5 bases and the V segment lost 7 bases, leaving 10 bases of the junction unmatched. This CDR3 has 13 residues. The full variable domain, completed using reference TRBV29-1 and TRBJ1-1, is SAVISQKPSRDICQRGTSLTIQCQVDSQVTMMFWYRQQPGQSLTLIATANQGSEATYESGFVIDKFPISRPNLTFSTLTVSNMSPEDSSIYLCSDSTGSGTEAFFGQGTRLTVV.

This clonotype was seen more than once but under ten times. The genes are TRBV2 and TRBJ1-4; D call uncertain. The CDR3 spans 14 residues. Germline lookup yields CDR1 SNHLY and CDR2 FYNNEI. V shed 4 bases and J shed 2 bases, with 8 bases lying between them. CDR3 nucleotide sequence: TGTGCCAGCAGTGGAGGGTTTACTAATGAAAAACTGTTTTTT. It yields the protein CASSGGFTNEKLFF.

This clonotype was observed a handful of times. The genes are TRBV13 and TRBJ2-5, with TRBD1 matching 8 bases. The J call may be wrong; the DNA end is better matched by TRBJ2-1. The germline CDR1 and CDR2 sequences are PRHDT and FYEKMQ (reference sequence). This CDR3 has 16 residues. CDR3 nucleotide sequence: TGTGCCAGCAGCGCAATACAGGGGGTACGTATCGATGAGCAGTTCTTC. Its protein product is CASSAIQGVRIDEQFF.

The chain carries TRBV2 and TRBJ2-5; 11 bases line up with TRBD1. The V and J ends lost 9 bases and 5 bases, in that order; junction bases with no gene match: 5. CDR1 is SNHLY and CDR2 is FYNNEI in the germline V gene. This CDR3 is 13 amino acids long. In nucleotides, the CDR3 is TGTGCCAGAGGACAGGGGGCGGTGGAGACCCAGTACTTC. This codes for CARGQGAVETQYF.

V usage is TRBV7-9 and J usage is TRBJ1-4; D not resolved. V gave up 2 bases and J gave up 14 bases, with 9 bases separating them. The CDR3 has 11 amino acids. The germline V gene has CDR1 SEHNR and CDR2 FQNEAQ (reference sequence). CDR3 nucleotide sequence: TGTGCCAGCAGCTTAAAAGGCCGGCTGTTTTTT. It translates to CASSLKGRLFF.

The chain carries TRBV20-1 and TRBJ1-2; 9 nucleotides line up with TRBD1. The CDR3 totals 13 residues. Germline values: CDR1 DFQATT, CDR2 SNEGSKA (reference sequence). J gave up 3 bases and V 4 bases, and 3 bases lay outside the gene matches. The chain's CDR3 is CSANRGLDYGYTF. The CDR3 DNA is TGCAGTGCTAACAGGGGGCTGGACTATGGCTACACCTTC.

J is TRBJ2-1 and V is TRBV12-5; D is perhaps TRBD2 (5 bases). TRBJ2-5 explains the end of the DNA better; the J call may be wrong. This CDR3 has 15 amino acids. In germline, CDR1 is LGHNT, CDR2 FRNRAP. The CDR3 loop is CASGLKPSSEETQYF. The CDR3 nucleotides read TGTGCTAGTGGTTTGAAACCTAGCTCGGAAGAGACCCAGTACTTC.

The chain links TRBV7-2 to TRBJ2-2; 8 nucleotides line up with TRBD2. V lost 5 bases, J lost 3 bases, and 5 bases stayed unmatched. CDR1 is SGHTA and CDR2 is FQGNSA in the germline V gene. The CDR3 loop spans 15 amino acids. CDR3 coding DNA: TGTGCCAGCAGCCCCGGGGGGGGTGACACCGGGGAGCTGTTTTTT. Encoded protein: CASSPGGGDTGELFF.

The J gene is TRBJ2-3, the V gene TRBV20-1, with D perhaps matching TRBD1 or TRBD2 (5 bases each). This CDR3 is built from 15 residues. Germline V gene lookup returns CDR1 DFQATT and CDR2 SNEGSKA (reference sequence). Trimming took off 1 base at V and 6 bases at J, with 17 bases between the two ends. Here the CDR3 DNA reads TGCAGTGCTAGAGTCCTAGGGGACGACACCGATACGCAGTATTTT. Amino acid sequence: CSARVLGDDTDTQYF.